Listed below are T cell receptor beta chains from one sample, sequenced in a study of glioma-infiltrating T cells after dendritic cell vaccination. Profiled with immunoSEQ multiplex PCR; TCRdb holds only in-frame clones, not every one. Seen here are roughly 82,000 clones, around 90% observed once, and the top ten hold roughly 3.2%. The specimen comprised blood, sampled before dendritic cell vaccination. The receptors derive from a human donor with glioblastoma. Each CDR3 is given with its conserved first and last residue. A D gene is named only where the DNA matches it firmly. Size is omitted from some rows. Given values are once, few, many or a class for expanded clones.

>TRBJ2-1|TRBV7-6|NA|TRBD2
CASSLAGGRINEQFF
TGTGCCAGCAGCTTAGCGGGGGGGAGGATCAATGAGCAGTTCTTC
>TRBJ2-1|TRBV2|NA|NA
CASSDRAFYNEQFF
TGTGCCAGTTCGGACAGAGCCTTCTACAATGAGCAGTTCTTC
>TRBJ2-1|TRBV7-2|NA|NA
CASSPSTGWNEQFF
TGTGCCAGCAGCCCATCAACCGGTTGGAATGAGCAGTTCTTC
>TRBJ1-6|TRBV4-1|NA|TRBD1
CASSNRDRDSPLHF
TGCGCCAGCAGCAACCGGGACAGGGATTCACCCCTCCACTTT
>TRBJ2-7|TRBV5-1|NA|TRBD2
CASSLGGGSAHEQYF
TGCGCCAGCAGCTTGGGGGGCGGGAGCGCACACGAGCAGTACTTC
>TRBJ1-5|TRBV9|NA|TRBD1
CASSTGTGGNNQPQHF
TGTGCCAGCAGCACCGGGACAGGGGGCAACAATCAGCCCCAGCATTTT
>TRBJ1-5|TRBV2|NA|TRBD1
CASRDQGGTGVQPQHF
TGTGCCAGCAGGGATCAGGGTGGGACAGGGGTACAGCCCCAGCATTTT
>TRBJ1-3|TRBV30|NA|NA
CAWSVPGGHSGNTIYF
TGTGCCTGGAGTGTACCTGGAGGCCACTCTGGAAACACCATATATTTT
>TRBJ2-5|TRBV19|NA|NA
CASSMSRGYSETQYF
TGTGCCAGTAGTATGAGCAGGGGATATTCAGAGACCCAGTACTTC
>TRBJ2-3|TRBV7-3|NA|TRBD2
CASSPSAGGPDTQYF
TGTGCCAGCAGCCCTTCAGCGGGAGGGCCGGATACGCAGTATTTT
>TRBJ2-1|TRBV6-1|NA|TRBD2
CASSWAETSGGEQFF
TGTGCCAGCTCTTGGGCCGAGACTAGCGGGGGTGAGCAGTTCTTC
>TRBJ2-1|TRBV5-6|NA|TRBD2
CASTREGEQFF
TGTGCCAGCACGCGGGAGGGGGAGCAGTTCTTC
>TRBJ2-3|TRBV2|NA|NA
CATTRMRDTQYF
TGTGCCACCACTAGGATGAGGGATACGCAGTATTTT
>TRBJ1-4|TRBV5-6|NA|NA
CASTLRGGGEKLFF
TGTGCCAGCACCCTCCGGGGGGGCGGTGAAAAACTGTTTTTT
>TRBJ1-2|TRBV5-5|NA|TRBD1
CASSPGGPDYGYTF
TGTGCCAGCAGCCCAGGGGGGCCGGACTATGGCTACACCTTC
>TRBJ1-2|TRBV2|NA|NA
CASSGRNRDGYTF
TGTGCCAGCAGTGGGCGCAACCGGGATGGCTACACCTTC
>TRBJ2-3|TRBV6-1|NA|TRBD2
CASRVAGATDTQYF
TGTGCCAGCAGAGTAGCGGGGGCCACAGATACGCAGTATTTT
>TRBJ2-1|TRBV4-1|once|TRBD2
CASSHLIAGRYNEQFF
TGCGCCAGCAGCCACCTGATAGCGGGGAGGTACAATGAGCAGTTCTTC
>TRBJ1-5|TRBV6-1|large|NA
CASNLDLPGSQPQHF
TGTGCCAGCAACCTCGACCTCCCGGGGAGTCAGCCCCAGCATTTT
>TRBJ2-7|TRBV30|NA|NA
CAWSVQQVNEQYF
TGTGCCTGGAGTGTACAGCAGGTGAATGAGCAGTACTTC
>TRBJ2-7|TRBV5-7|NA|NA
CASSFSRYEQYF
TGTGCCAGCAGCTTTAGCAGATACGAGCAGTACTTC
>TRBJ2-7|TRBV5-1|NA|TRBD2
CASSFGTSESYEQYF
TGCGCCAGCAGCTTCGGGACTAGCGAGTCCTACGAGCAGTACTTC
>TRBJ2-7|TRBV20-1|NA|TRBD2
CSAQSGAEQYF
TGCAGTGCCCAGAGCGGGGCGGAGCAGTACTTC
>TRBJ2-5|TRBV2|NA|TRBD2
CASSERRIAGGPSETQYF
TGTGCCAGCAGTGAAAGGCGAATAGCGGGGGGGCCCTCAGAGACCCAGTACTTC